The clone carrying this T cell receptor (beta chain) was seen only a few times. This record comes from a study of cytomegalovirus exposure and HLA in healthy donors. Unmatched junction bases numbered 6, after V lost 2 bases and J lost 5 bases. The CDR3 covers 15 residues. CDR1 and CDR2 from the germline V gene are MNHEY and SVGAGI. Vbeta (60) and Jbeta (13) primers were used in the PCR. Only in-frame clones appear in the TCRdb table, and some are missing; sequencing was by immunoSEQ multiplex PCR. The data hold around 160,000 clones, with about 77% observed a single time. The sequence derives from a woman aged 40 to 50 in good health and CMV-seropositive. What was sequenced was PBMCs. The chain combines TRBV6-5 with TRBJ2-1; 7 nucleotides match TRBD1. The CDR3 nucleotides are TGTGCCAGCAGTTACGGGGAGACAGGGAACAATGAGCAGTTCTTC. Its protein product is CASSYGETGNNEQFF.